The source of this T cell receptor beta chain is a study of shared clonotypes between healthy human individuals. Germline V CDR1 and CDR2: SGHTA, FQGTGA. V lost 3 bases and J lost 2, with 9 bases in between. There are 14 residues in the CDR3. Assay: immunoSEQ multiplex PCR; the TCRdb copy retains only in-frame clones and omits some. Among 2 million to 3 million clones, approximately 93% were seen once, and the ten largest hold around 0.4%. This rearrangement joins TRBV7-3 to TRBJ2-3; no reliable D call. This clonotype was obtained from a man aged 18-30 years in good health. Some clones in this sample may be carry-over from other donors' samples. Input material: naive CD4+ T cells from PBMCs. Subset defined: CD45RA+ positively selected. CDR3 DNA: TGTGCCAGCAGCTTGTCCACAATCACAGATACGCAGTATTTT. Translated, it gives CASSLSTITDTQYF.